A single sample gave rise to the 9 T cell receptor beta chains below, sequenced in a study of tumor-infiltrating lymphocytes in primary liver carcinoma. Unsorted bulk tissue, about 18-32 mg of it, served as the source for co-extraction of RNA and DNA. The investigators made TCR beta cDNA from about 500 ng total RNA, using a constant-region primer. Modified slightly, ARM-PCR produced TCR beta libraries over three nested multiplex PCR rounds. It was with TRBV1-TRBV30 forward primers and a C-beta reverse primer that the first two PCR rounds were run, at around 11 cycles each. TCRdb reprocessed the multiplex PCR reads via MiXCR and lists one record per CDR3 protein. The sample shows 80,000 or so distinct CDR3 sequences, about two thirds of them seen only once. Sequenced material: liver tumor tissue from sampling region 4. Subset defined: tumor region T4, right-lateral pole. These receptors came from a woman in her sixties with primary liver carcinoma and hepatitis B virus infection.

A note on this clonotype: Just one base apart from a much larger clone, this may be a read error. This sequence joins TRBV7-9 and TRBJ1-4, with 7 nucleotides matching TRBD1. This CDR3 has 16 residues. The germline gives CDR1 SEHNR, CDR2 FQNEAQ (reference sequence). The ends lost 5 bases at V and 5 bases at J; junction bases unmatched: 11. The CDR3 reads CASSPTGAGGNEKLFF. CDR3 coding DNA: TGTGCCAGCAGCCCAACCGGGGCAGGGGGAAATGAAAAACTGTTTTTT. Supplemented by reference TRBV7-9 and TRBJ1-4, the full variable domain reads DTGVSQNPRHKITKRGQNVTFRCDPISEHNRLYWYRQTLGQGPEFLTYFQNEAQLEKSRLLSDRFSAERPKGSFSTLEIQRTEQGDSAMYLCASSPTGAGGNEKLFFGSGTQLSVL.

The chain couples TRBV5-1 to TRBJ2-4; 12 bases fit TRBD2. CDR3 length: 17 amino acids. Per germline, CDR1 SGHRS and CDR2 YFSETQ. Trimming cost V 10 bases and J 1 base; bases outside gene matches: 12. As DNA, the CDR3 is TGCGCCGACAGCTCGACTAGCGGGAGTATTGCCAAAAACATTCAGTACTTC. Amino acids: CADSSTSGSIAKNIQYF.

With regard to this clonotype: A junction boundary mismatches the germline segment, possibly from a read error. The chain has TRBV12-3 or TRBV12-4 and TRBJ2-3; possibly TRBD2 for D (6 bases). This CDR3 spans 15 amino acids. This CDR3 is CASCLDFGSTDTQYF. In DNA form, the CDR3 reads TGTGCCAGCTGTTTAGATTTCGGGAGCACGGATACGCAGTATTTT.

Remarks on this clonotype: This could be a read error, since a much larger clone is one nucleotide away. Here the CDR3 DNA reads TGTGCCAGCAGCGAGTCTAGCGGAAGAGTCAAAAACATTCAGTACTTC. Translated: CASSESSGRVKNIQYF. The chain carries TRBV28 and TRBJ2-4; TRBD2 matches 7 bases. Germline CDR1 and CDR2: MDHEN and SYDVKM. V gave up 6 bases and J gave up 3 bases; unmatched junction bases: 11. The CDR3 runs to 16 residues.

As regards this clonotype: Compared with germline, one end of the junction differs, possibly owing to a read error. The J gene is TRBJ2-3, the V gene TRBV11-2; 10 bases map to TRBD2. Germline CDR1 and CDR2: SGHAT and FQNNGV. This CDR3 spans 15 amino acids. This chain's CDR3 is CASSPRLAGLDTQYF. The DNA of the CDR3 is TGTGCCAGCAGCCCTAGACTAGCGGGCCTAGATACACAGTATTTT.

This clonotype was seen only once. Since the CDR3 does not end with the conserved phenylalanine or tryptophan, this likely comes from a read error. V usage is TRBV6-2 or TRBV6-3 and J usage is TRBJ2-1; TRBD2 matches 9 bases. The germline V gene encodes CDR1 MNHEY and CDR2 SVGEGT. This CDR3 comprises 15 residues. CDR3 in amino acids: CTSRPPASGNYEQFY. CDR3 coding DNA: TGTACCAGCAGGCCCCCCGCTAGCGGGAACTATGAGCAGTTCTAC.

For this clonotype: As the CDR3 is not closed by the conserved phenylalanine or tryptophan, this likely results from a read error. The chain has TRBV6-1 and TRBJ1-5; D is perhaps TRBD1 (6 bases). Trimming stripped 7 bases from V and 6 bases from J, with 22 bases between. The V gene's germline CDR1 is MNHNS and CDR2 SASEGT. This CDR3 has 16 amino acids. This CDR3 is CASTPSRERGTQPQHS. The CDR3 nucleotides are TGTGCCAGCACCCCCTCCCGGGAGAGGGGGACTCAGCCCCAGCATTCT.

Many counts were recorded for this clonotype. The chain combines TRBV10-2 with TRBJ1-2; the D gene is possibly TRBD1 (5 bases). The CDR3 totals 15 residues. V lost 1 base to trimming and J lost 4 bases, with 13 bases between them. Germline assignment: CDR1 WSHSY and CDR2 SAAADI. As DNA, the CDR3 is TGCGCCAGCAGTGAGTTGGACGGGGGGGGCTATGGCTACACCTTC. Its translation: CASSELDGGGYGYTF.

With regard to this clonotype: This may come from a read error, since a much larger clone is one base off. This sequence joins TRBV28 and TRBJ1-6; D gene ambiguous. The germline V and J ends were trimmed by 3 bases and 5 bases, with 5 bases remaining between them. CDR1 is MDHEN and CDR2 is SYDVKM in the germline V gene. The CDR3 is 13 amino acids. The CDR3 sequence is CASSFDDNSPLHF. CDR3 bases: TGTGCCAGCAGTTTCGATGATAATTCACCCCTCCACTTT.